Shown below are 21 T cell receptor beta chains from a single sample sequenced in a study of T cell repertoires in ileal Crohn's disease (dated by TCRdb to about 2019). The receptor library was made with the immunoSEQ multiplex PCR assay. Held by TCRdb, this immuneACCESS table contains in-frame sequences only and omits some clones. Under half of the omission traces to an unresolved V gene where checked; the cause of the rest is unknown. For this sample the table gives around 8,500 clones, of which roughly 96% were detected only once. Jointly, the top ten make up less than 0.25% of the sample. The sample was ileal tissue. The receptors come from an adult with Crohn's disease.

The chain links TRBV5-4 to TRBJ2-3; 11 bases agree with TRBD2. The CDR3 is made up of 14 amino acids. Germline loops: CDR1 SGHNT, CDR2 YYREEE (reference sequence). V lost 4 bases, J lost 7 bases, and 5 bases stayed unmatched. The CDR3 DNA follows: TGTGCCAGCAGCGTGACTAGCGGGGACTATACGCAGTATTTT. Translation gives CASSVTSGDYTQYF. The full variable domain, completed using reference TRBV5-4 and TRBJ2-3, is ETGVTQSPTHLIKTRGQQVTLRCSSQSGHNTVSWYQQALGQGPQFIFQYYREEENGRGNFPPRFSGLQFPNYSSELNVNALELDDSALYLCASSVTSGDYTQYFGPGTRLTVL.

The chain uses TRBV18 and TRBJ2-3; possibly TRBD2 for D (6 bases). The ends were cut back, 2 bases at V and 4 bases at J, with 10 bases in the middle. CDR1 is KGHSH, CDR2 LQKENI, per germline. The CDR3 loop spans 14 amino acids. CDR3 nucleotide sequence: TGTGCCAGCTCACCAGGGATAGCGGCAGATACGCAGTATTTT. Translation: CASSPGIAADTQYF.

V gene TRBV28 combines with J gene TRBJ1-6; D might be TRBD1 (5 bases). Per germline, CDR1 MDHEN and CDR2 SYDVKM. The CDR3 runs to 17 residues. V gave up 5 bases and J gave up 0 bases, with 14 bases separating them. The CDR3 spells CASSPPTASSYNSPLHF. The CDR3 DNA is TGTGCCAGCAGTCCTCCGACAGCTAGCTCCTATAATTCACCCCTCCACTTT.

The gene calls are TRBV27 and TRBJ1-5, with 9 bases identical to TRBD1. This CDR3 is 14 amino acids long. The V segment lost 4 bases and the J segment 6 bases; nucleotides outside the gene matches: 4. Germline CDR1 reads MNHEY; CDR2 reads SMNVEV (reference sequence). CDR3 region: CASSWTGDRQPQHF. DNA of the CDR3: TGTGCCAGCAGTTGGACAGGGGATCGTCAGCCCCAGCATTTT.

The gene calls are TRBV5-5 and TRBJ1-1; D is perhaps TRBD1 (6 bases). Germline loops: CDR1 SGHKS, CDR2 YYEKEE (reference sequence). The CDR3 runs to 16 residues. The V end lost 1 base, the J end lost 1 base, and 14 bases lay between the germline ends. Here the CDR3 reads CASSLYFGTTNTEAFF. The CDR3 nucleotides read TGTGCCAGCAGCTTGTATTTTGGGACAACGAACACTGAAGCTTTCTTT. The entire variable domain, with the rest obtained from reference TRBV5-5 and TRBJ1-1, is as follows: DAGVTQSPTHLIKTRGQQVTLRCSPISGHKSVSWYQQVLGQGPQFIFQYYEKEERGRGNFPDRFSARQFPNYSSELNVNALLLGDSALYLCASSLYFGTTNTEAFFGQGTRLTVV.

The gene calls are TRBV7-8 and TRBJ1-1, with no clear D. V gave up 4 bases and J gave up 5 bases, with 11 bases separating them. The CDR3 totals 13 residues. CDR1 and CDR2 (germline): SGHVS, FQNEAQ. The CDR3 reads CASSSSFRTEAFF. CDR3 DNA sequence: TGTGCCAGCAGCTCCAGTTTCAGGACTGAAGCTTTCTTT.

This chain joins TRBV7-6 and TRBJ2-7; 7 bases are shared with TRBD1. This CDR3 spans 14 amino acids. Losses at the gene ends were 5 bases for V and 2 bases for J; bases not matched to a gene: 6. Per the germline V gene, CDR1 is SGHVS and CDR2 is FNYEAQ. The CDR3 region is CASSPFQGAYEQYF. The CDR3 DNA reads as TGTGCCAGCAGCCCATTCCAGGGGGCCTACGAGCAGTACTTC.

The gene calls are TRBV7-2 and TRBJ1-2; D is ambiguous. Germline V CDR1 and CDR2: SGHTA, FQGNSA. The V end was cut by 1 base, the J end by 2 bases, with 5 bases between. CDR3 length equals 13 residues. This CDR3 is CASSLGGNYGYTF. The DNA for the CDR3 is TGTGCCAGCAGCTTAGGCGGGAACTATGGCTACACCTTC.

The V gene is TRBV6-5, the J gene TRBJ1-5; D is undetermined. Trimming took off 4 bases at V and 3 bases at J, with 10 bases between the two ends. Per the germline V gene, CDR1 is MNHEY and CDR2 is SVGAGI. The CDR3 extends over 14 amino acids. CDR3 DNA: TGTGCCAGCAGTTGGGCTTCGGCCAATCAGCCCCAGCATTTT. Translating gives CASSWASANQPQHF.

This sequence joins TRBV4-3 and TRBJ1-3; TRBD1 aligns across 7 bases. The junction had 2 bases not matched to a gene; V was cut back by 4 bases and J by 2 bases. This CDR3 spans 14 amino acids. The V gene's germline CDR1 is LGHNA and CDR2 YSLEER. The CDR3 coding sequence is TGCGCCAGCAGCCCCCAGGGGGCTGGAAACACCATATATTTT. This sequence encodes CASSPQGAGNTIYF.

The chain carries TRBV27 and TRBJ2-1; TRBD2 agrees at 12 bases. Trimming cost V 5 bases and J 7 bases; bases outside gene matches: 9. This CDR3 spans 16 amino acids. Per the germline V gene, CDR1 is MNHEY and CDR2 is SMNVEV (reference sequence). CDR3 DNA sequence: TGTGCCAGCAGTCTTTCTCTAGCGGGGGGGCTAAATGAGCAGTTCTTC. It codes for CASSLSLAGGLNEQFF.

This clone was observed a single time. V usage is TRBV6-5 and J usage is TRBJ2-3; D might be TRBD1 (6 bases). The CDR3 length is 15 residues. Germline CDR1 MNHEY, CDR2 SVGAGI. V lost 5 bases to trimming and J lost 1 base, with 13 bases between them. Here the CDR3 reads CASSRGFSGTDTQYF. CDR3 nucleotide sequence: TGTGCCAGCAGTAGGGGGTTCTCAGGCACAGATACGCAGTATTTT.

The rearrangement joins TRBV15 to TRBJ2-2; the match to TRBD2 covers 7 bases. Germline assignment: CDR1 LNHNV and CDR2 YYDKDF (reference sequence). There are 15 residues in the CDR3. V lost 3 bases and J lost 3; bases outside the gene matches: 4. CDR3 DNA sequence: TGTGCCACCAGCAGTCAGGGAGGGTACACCGGGGAGCTGTTTTTT. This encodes CATSSQGGYTGELFF.

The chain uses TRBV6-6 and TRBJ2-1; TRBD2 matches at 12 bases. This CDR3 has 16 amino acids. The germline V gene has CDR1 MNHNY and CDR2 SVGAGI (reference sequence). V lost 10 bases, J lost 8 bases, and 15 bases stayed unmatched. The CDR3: CATLGLTSGGSDEQFF. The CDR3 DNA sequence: TGTGCCACCCTAGGTTTGACTAGCGGGGGCTCAGATGAGCAGTTCTTC.

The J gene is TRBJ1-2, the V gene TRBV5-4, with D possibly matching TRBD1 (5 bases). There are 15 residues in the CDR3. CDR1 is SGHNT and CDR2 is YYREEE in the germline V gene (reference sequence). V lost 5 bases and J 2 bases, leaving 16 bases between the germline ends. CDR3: CASRRGLTDNYGYTF. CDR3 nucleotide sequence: TGTGCCAGCAGAAGGGGACTTACTGACAACTATGGCTACACCTTC.

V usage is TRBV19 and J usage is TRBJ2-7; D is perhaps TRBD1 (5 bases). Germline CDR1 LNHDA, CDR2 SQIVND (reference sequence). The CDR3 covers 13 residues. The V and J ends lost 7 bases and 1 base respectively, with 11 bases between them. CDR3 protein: CASTGPRSYEQYF. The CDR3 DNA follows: TGTGCCAGTACAGGGCCACGTTCCTACGAGCAGTACTTC.

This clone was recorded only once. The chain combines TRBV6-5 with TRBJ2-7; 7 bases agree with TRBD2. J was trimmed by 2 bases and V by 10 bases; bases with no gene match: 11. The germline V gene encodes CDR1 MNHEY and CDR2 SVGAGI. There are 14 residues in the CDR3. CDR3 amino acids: CATKDPGGTYEQYF. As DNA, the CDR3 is TGTGCCACCAAGGACCCGGGGGGAACCTACGAGCAGTACTTC.

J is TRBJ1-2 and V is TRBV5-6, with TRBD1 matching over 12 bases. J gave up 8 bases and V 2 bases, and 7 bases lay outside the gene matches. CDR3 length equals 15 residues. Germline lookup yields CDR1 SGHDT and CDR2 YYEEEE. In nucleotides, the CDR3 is TGTGCCAGCAGCTTTGGGACAGGGGGCGCGTCCGGCTACACCTTC. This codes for CASSFGTGGASGYTF.

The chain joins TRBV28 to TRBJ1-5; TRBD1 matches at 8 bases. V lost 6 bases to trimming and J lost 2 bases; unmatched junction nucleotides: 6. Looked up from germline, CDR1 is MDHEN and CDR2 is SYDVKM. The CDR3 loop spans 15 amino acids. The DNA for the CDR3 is TGTGCCAGCAGGCGGACAGGGTGGGGCAATCAGCCCCAGCATTTT. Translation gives CASRRTGWGNQPQHF.

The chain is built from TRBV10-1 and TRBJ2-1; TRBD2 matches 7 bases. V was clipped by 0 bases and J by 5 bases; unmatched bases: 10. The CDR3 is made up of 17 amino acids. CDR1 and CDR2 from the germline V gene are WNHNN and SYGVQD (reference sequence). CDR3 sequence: CASSESAKAGWNNEQFF. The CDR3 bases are TGCGCCAGCAGTGAGTCGGCGAAAGCGGGGTGGAACAATGAGCAGTTCTTC.

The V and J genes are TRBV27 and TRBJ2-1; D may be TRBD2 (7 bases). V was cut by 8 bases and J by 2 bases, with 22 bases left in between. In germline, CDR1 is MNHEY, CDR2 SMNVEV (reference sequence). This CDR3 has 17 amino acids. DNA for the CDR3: TGTGCCAGCGGAAGATTCGGGGGGCATCAAACCTACAATGAGCAGTTCTTC. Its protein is CASGRFGGHQTYNEQFF.